The clone carrying this T cell receptor (beta chain) was seen at least ten times. V was pared by 9 bases and J by 3 bases, with 5 bases between. The germline CDR1 and CDR2 sequences are ENHRY and SYGVKD. The CDR3 is 11 residues long. A universal primer site and UMIs were added as TCR cDNA was made by 5'RACE template switching. TCRdb reanalysed the 5' RACE reads using MiXCR and keeps one entry per CDR3 protein. There are about 400,000 distinct CDR3 sequences in the sample; approximately 5.7% occur only once, and 15% lies in the top ten. The data were taken from a study of T cells after yellow fever vaccination. As for the study in general: Fractions of low cell number were prepared using SMART-Seq v4 Ultra Low Input.

This chain connects TRBV10-3 to TRBJ2-2, with D perhaps being TRBD1 or TRBD2 (5 bases each). The input for sequencing was PBMCs, taken 5 days after the yellow fever booster vaccination. The source is a man aged 30-40 years who received the YFV17D yellow fever vaccine. CDR3 region: CAMGDTGELFF. In DNA, the CDR3 is TGTGCCATGGGGGACACCGGGGAGCTGTTTTTT.